Described below is a single TCR beta chain sequence and its context. Its specific antigen is unknown. Base qualities are missing; no much larger clone stands one base away. The germline V gene provides CDR1 SQVTM and CDR2 ANQGSEA. V is reduced by 2 bases and J by 3 bases, leaving a spacing of 6 bases between them. The CDR3 runs 12 residues from the cysteine to the phenylalanine. Solely the CDR3 DNA is kept, with 36 bases framed from the first base. Library prep was done by 5' RACE. TCRdb records Illumina HiSeq 2500 as the sequencer. A second PCR of 7 to 11 cycles was performed with a sample-barcoded 5' primer and a J-beta primer mix. Each TCR beta cDNA molecule received a unique molecular identifier from a template-switch 5' adaptor carrying 12 random nucleotides. Each sample yielded at least 2.5 million CDR3-containing paired-end reads. First-strand cDNA was synthesized from all RNA with the Mint cDNA synthesis kit, primed by a TRBC-specific oligonucleotide. Following uracil-DNA glycosylase treatment, a first 18-cycle PCR with universal primers M1SS and BC2_uni_R was performed on all cDNA. The authors' analysis ran thus. Normalization of each sample was performed by random selection of 1 million high-quality reads, each carrying a distinct molecular identifier. Instead of being binned into consensus sequences, reads with shared molecular identifiers were discarded. CDR3 identification, clonotype clustering and error correction used MiTCR with a Q25 quality threshold and the strictest error-elimination algorithm. Lower-bound total TCR beta diversity was estimated with a nonparametric unseen species model using Euler transformation. TCRdb reworked the public reads: Q25 trimming with fastp, MiXCR clone assembly, productive beta chains retained. Identical CDR3 protein sequences are pooled into one entry, listed with their most common genes and DNA. In this record, the V and J calls reflect TCRdb's handling and not the investigators' own analysis. For this sample the table gives 850,000 to 1,000,000 distinct CDR3 sequences, of which 51% were detected only once. Roughly a fifth of the sample belongs to the ten largest clones.

This entry belongs to a study of blood T cells in healthy people across ages (dated by TCRdb to the mid-2010s). Turning to the overall study: Template switching captured roughly one uniquely barcoded TCR beta cDNA molecule per two T cells in model experiments. Four age groups were formed from the donors: young (average 16 years), middle-aged (approximately 40), aged (approximately 60) and long-lived (about 80). To track age-related changes in TCR beta repertoire diversity, the study relied on deep sequencing normalized with unique cDNA molecular identifiers. Using the same blood draw, the study looked at two additional independent replicas of 1 million unique cDNA reads for two donors, one aged 18 to 30 and the other aged 80 or older. To avoid experimental bias, donors of different ages were spread randomly across the sequencing lanes. The study at large found these results: Observed TCR beta diversity per million T cells fell roughly linearly with age, and a significant reduction was already apparent by age approximately 40. Because the CMV infection status of the donors was unknown, age-related changes in expanded clonotypes may potentially have been confounded. Compared with the aged group, the long-lived group had more naive CD4+ T cells, fewer expanded clones and increased TCR diversity, suggesting age selection. Bulk unsorted PBMC profiling prevented conclusive comparison of naive and antigen-experienced compartments. A strong correlation was found between observed TCR beta diversity and the percentage of naive T cells measured by flow cytometry. Estimates of total diversity based on one million sequenced T cells were regarded as lower bounds and as underestimates.

Donors were approximately 42 systemically healthy Caucasian individuals from Russia aged roughly 6 to 100 years. About 9.8 milliliters of peripheral blood were drawn from each donor into EDTA-treated Vacutainer tubes. Ficoll-Paque density-gradient centrifugation was used to isolate PBMCs, with at least 6 million obtained per sample. Trizol reagent was used to extract total RNA from the PBMCs, yielding at least 5.5 micrograms per sample. Naive CD45RAhigh/CD27high T cell percentages were measured by flow cytometry on a PBMC aliquot from every donor. The specimen was blood. The rearrangement combines TRBV29-1 with TRBJ2-3; the D gene is not confidently resolved. This clonotype was obtained from a woman aged 55-75 years in good health. The DNA is as follows: TGCAGCGTTGAACTCTGGACAGATACGCAGTATTTT. Its coded protein is CSVELWTDTQYF.